Sequencing of this T cell receptor beta chain was carried out in a study of T cell repertoires in aging, cancer and after chemotherapy. Background on the study: Six age groups, ranging from 30 or younger to 70 or older, included the donors. Roughly 8.8 million TCR reads made up the full dataset. Patients with glioblastoma brain tumors were sampled before and after temozolomide-based therapy. Findings and limits, study-wide: Median generation probability rose over the chemotherapy interval in each cancer cohort, suggesting rebound thymic output.

Amplification of TCR beta used genomic DNA extracted from peripheral blood. Rearranged V-D-J TRB sequences were amplified with a mixed TRB-A/B primer pool. TCRdb independently ran MiXCR on the multiplex PCR reads; one entry per CDR3 protein. Among 19,000 or so distinct CDR3 sequences listed, around 38% were seen once. This clonotype is deemed large. What it recognizes is unknown. J was trimmed by 7 bases and V by 2 bases; bases with no gene match: 2. The CDR3 has 13 residues. This rearrangement joins TRBV12-3 or TRBV12-4 to TRBJ2-1; 7 nucleotides match TRBD2. This clonotype was obtained from a human donor with a solid tumor. Sequencing used blood. This CDR3 is CASSLFSGNEQFF. In DNA, the CDR3 is TGTGCCAGCAGTTTATTTAGCGGGAATGAGCAGTTCTTC.